This passage covers 25 T cell receptor beta chains from one sample sequenced in a study of blood T cell repertoires in COVID-19. The assay was immunoSEQ multiplex PCR, and TCRdb's table has in-frame clones only and misses some. The sample has about 200,000 clones, roughly nine tenths seen once. Sequenced sample: peripheral blood. The receptors here all came from a woman between 65 and 79 years old with acute or convalescent COVID-19.

On this clone: Other DNA sequences in this specimen translate into the identical CDR3. This rearrangement joins TRBV5-1 to TRBJ1-5, with TRBD1 matching over 8 bases. Germline V gene lookup returns CDR1 SGHRS and CDR2 YFSETQ. This CDR3 spans 14 amino acids. V lost 0 bases to trimming and J lost 6 bases; unmatched junction nucleotides: 2. CDR3 protein: CASSLDRGGQPQHF. DNA for the CDR3: TGCGCCAGCAGCTTGGACAGGGGGGGTCAGCCCCAGCATTTT. Using reference TRBV5-1 and TRBJ1-5 for the parts outside the CDR3, the full variable domain is KAGVTQTPRYLIKTRGQQVTLSCSPISGHRSVSWYQQTPGQGLQFLFEYFSETQRNKGNFPGRFSGRQFSNSRSEMNVSTLELGDSALYLCASSLDRGGQPQHFGDGTRLSIL.

The chain couples TRBV7-3 to TRBJ2-1; D gene uncertain. CDR1 SGHTA and CDR2 FQGTGA come from the germline V gene. There are 15 residues in the CDR3. V lost 2 bases and J 0 bases, leaving 8 bases between the germline ends. The CDR3 sequence: CASSLSVSSYNEQFF. DNA for the CDR3: TGTGCCAGCAGCTTATCGGTTAGCTCCTACAATGAGCAGTTCTTC.

This clone was observed once. This chain uses TRBV14 with TRBJ1-2; D gene unclear. V was trimmed by 2 bases and J by 7 bases, leaving 8 bases between them. The germline CDR1 and CDR2 sequences are SGHDN and FVKESK. CDR3 length: 12 amino acids. CDR3 residues: CASSQFRVGYTF. CDR3 nucleotide sequence: TGTGCCAGCAGCCAATTTCGGGTTGGCTACACCTTC.

V is TRBV7-8 and J is TRBJ1-4; D call uncertain. The CDR3 extends over 14 amino acids. V lost 2 bases, J lost 0 bases, and 4 bases lay in between. The germline gives CDR1 SGHVS, CDR2 FQNEAQ. The CDR3 sequence is CASSLQTTNEKLFF. CDR3 DNA: TGTGCCAGCAGCTTACAGACAACTAATGAAAAACTGTTTTTT. Supplemented by reference TRBV7-8 and TRBJ1-4, the full variable domain reads GAGVSQSPRYKVAKRGQDVALRCDPISGHVSLFWYQQALGQGPEFLTYFQNEAQLDKSGLPSDRFFAERPEGSVSTLKIQRTQQEDSAVYLCASSLQTTNEKLFFGSGTQLSVL.

This clone was counted a single time. The chain uses TRBV18 and TRBJ1-4, with 11 bases that match TRBD1. Per germline, CDR1 KGHSH and CDR2 LQKENI. The trim removed 3 bases at V and 7 bases at J, leaving 4 bases unmatched. The CDR3 totals 15 residues. The CDR3 loop is CASSPLDRGPEKLFF. The CDR3 DNA sequence: TGTGCCAGCTCACCTCTGGACAGGGGGCCTGAAAAACTGTTTTTT. Based on the CDR3 plus reference TRBV18 and TRBJ1-4, the full variable domain is NAGVMQNPRHLVRRRGQEARLRCSPMKGHSHVYWYRQLPEEGLKFMVYLQKENIIDESGMPKERFSAEFPKEGPSILRIQQVVRGDSAAYFCASSPLDRGPEKLFFGSGTQLSVL.

This chain joins TRBV7-8 and TRBJ1-3, with D unresolved. Germline assignment: CDR1 SGHVS and CDR2 FQNEAQ. V was clipped by 0 bases and J by 6 bases, with 9 bases between them. The CDR3 runs 14 residues. The CDR3 DNA is TGTGCCAGCAGCTTAGCTCGAGGTTCAAACACCATATATTTT. Its protein is CASSLARGSNTIYF.

The chain carries TRBV5-1 and TRBJ2-3; the D gene is possibly TRBD1 (5 bases). The germline V gene has CDR1 SGHRS and CDR2 YFSETQ. The germline V and J ends were trimmed by 0 bases and 0 bases, with 11 bases remaining between them. The CDR3 has 16 residues. The CDR3 spells CASSLATGTSTDTQYF. As DNA, the CDR3 is TGCGCCAGCAGCTTGGCCACAGGAACTAGCACAGATACGCAGTATTTT.

The V call is TRBV5-1, the J call TRBJ2-3, with a weak D call TRBD1 (6 bases). Trimming took off 0 bases at V and 2 bases at J, with 10 bases between the two ends. The CDR3 has 15 residues. The V gene's germline CDR1 is SGHRS and CDR2 YFSETQ. The CDR3 DNA follows: TGCGCCAGCAGCTTGGTAACAGGGAACACAGATACGCAGTATTTT. This codes for CASSLVTGNTDTQYF.

This clone was counted a few times. The V and J genes are TRBV27 and TRBJ2-7, with TRBD2 matching 7 bases. The V gene's germline CDR1 is MNHEY and CDR2 SMNVEV (reference sequence). There are 13 residues in the CDR3. The V and J ends lost 1 base and 5 bases, in that order; junction bases with no gene match: 2. The DNA of the CDR3 is TGTGCCAGCAGTTTATACCGGGAGGACGAGCAGTACTTC. Translation gives CASSLYREDEQYF.

This sequence joins TRBV24-1 and TRBJ1-2; TRBD1 aligns across 8 bases. The germline gives CDR1 KGHDR, CDR2 SFDVKD. The CDR3 sequence is 13 residues long. J lost 6 bases, V lost 4 bases, and 3 bases had no gene match. The CDR3 sequence is CATSDRQGNGYTF. Here the CDR3 DNA reads TGTGCCACCAGTGACAGACAGGGGAATGGCTACACCTTC.

This clone was recorded only once. The CDR3 DNA sequence: TGTGCCAGTAGTTTGGGACAATTCACAGATACGCAGTATTTT. It specifies CASSLGQFTDTQYF. J is TRBJ2-3 and V is TRBV19, with a possible D match to TRBD1 (6 bases). Per the germline V gene, CDR1 is LNHDA and CDR2 is SQIVND (reference sequence). V shed 5 bases and J shed 2 bases, with 11 bases lying between them. The length of the CDR3 is 14 residues.

J is TRBJ2-5 and V is TRBV4-3, with D maybe TRBD2 (6 bases). The CDR3 is made up of 14 amino acids. Germline assignment: CDR1 LGHNA and CDR2 YSLEER. Trimming pared 0 bases from V and 5 bases from J, leaving 10 bases between. CDR3 loop: CASSQDGGRETQYF. The CDR3 bases are TGCGCCAGCAGCCAAGATGGGGGGAGGGAGACCCAGTACTTC.

V and J are TRBV5-1 and TRBJ2-3, with 9 bases aligning to TRBD1. The germline V gene encodes CDR1 SGHRS and CDR2 YFSETQ. The CDR3 sequence is 15 residues long. Trimming cost V 2 bases and J 3 bases; bases outside gene matches: 4. CDR3 in DNA: TGCGCCAGCAGCTTTACACAGGGGGCGACAGATACGCAGTATTTT. Its protein is CASSFTQGATDTQYF.

V gene TRBV7-2 combines with J gene TRBJ1-1; D possibly corresponds to TRBD1 (5 bases). This CDR3 is built from 12 residues. Trimming cost V 3 bases and J 5 bases, with 7 bases left between them. CDR1 is SGHTA, CDR2 FQGNSA, per germline. CDR3 region: CASSFPGTEAFF. For the CDR3, the DNA is TGTGCCAGCAGCTTCCCAGGGACTGAAGCTTTCTTT.

V and J are TRBV6-5 and TRBJ2-7; D perhaps matches TRBD2 (5 bases). The CDR3 loop spans 12 amino acids. The V gene's germline CDR1 is MNHEY and CDR2 SVGAGI. Trimming pared 7 bases from V and 1 base from J, leaving 8 bases between. DNA of the CDR3: TGTGCCAGCAACCCGGGGTCCTACGAGCAGTACTTC. It yields the protein CASNPGSYEQYF.

The chain uses TRBV18 and TRBJ2-7; 7 nucleotides match TRBD1. J gave up 0 bases and V 4 bases, and 3 bases lay outside the gene matches. Germline CDR1 reads KGHSH; CDR2 reads LQKENI. The CDR3 is made up of 14 amino acids. CDR3 region: CASSRDSSSYEQYF. DNA for the CDR3: TGTGCCAGCTCACGGGACAGTTCCTCCTACGAGCAGTACTTC. The full variable domain, rest sourced from reference TRBV18 and TRBJ2-7, is NAGVMQNPRHLVRRRGQEARLRCSPMKGHSHVYWYRQLPEEGLKFMVYLQKENIIDESGMPKERFSAEFPKEGPSILRIQQVVRGDSAAYFCASSRDSSSYEQYFGPGTRLTVT.

This sequence joins TRBV28 and TRBJ2-2; a weak D match, TRBD2 (6 bases). CDR1 and CDR2 (germline): MDHEN, SYDVKM. This CDR3 has 16 residues. V was clipped by 7 bases and J by 6 bases, with 21 bases between them. The CDR3 region is CASIPLEGGKAGELFF. CDR3 sequence (DNA): TGTGCCAGCATCCCCCTTGAGGGCGGGAAAGCCGGGGAGCTGTTTTTT.

V and J are TRBV6-2 or TRBV6-3 and TRBJ2-7; D is uncertain. V lost 4 bases and J 3 bases, leaving 10 bases between the germline ends. The germline gives CDR1 MNHEY, CDR2 SVGEGT. The CDR3 has 13 amino acids. The CDR3 region has the DNA TGTGCCAGCAGTTTGCGGATCGGCTACGAGCAGTACTTC. It specifies CASSLRIGYEQYF.

The V gene is TRBV19, the J gene TRBJ2-7, with TRBD2 matching over 7 bases. The CDR3 extends over 16 amino acids. Looked up from germline, CDR1 is LNHDA and CDR2 is SQIVND (reference sequence). The ends lost 8 bases at V and 3 bases at J; junction bases unmatched: 16. CDR3 residues: CASARSGLAEFYEQYF. The CDR3 DNA reads as TGTGCCAGTGCCCGCAGCGGGCTAGCGGAGTTCTACGAGCAGTACTTC.

The gene calls are TRBV29-1 and TRBJ1-2, with unresolved D. This CDR3 is 12 amino acids long. The germline V gene has CDR1 SQVTM and CDR2 ANQGSEA. The ends were cut back, 4 bases at V and 1 base at J, with 7 bases in the middle. The CDR3 region has the DNA TGCAGCGTTGTGGCAGATAACTATGGCTACACCTTC. This gives the protein CSVVADNYGYTF.

The rearrangement uses TRBV19 and TRBJ2-6, with 9 bases fitting TRBD1. V lost 3 bases, J lost 4 bases, and 10 bases stayed unmatched. CDR3 length: 18 residues. The germline V gene has CDR1 LNHDA and CDR2 SQIVND (reference sequence). The CDR3, as DNA: TGTGCCAGTAGTATCTTACGACAGGGGGGATCCGGGGCCAACGTCCTGACTTTC. Translated: CASSILRQGGSGANVLTF.

In its sample, this clone was seen once. The CDR3 protein is CASSDRTGITYEQYF. The CDR3 DNA follows: TGTGCCAGCTCAGACCGGACAGGGATCACCTACGAGCAGTACTTC. The chain joins TRBV18 to TRBJ2-7; 8 bases fit TRBD1. This CDR3 has 15 amino acids. The V segment lost 5 bases and the J segment 2 bases; nucleotides outside the gene matches: 8. Germline V gene sequence: CDR1 KGHSH, CDR2 LQKENI.

The chain carries TRBV5-6 and TRBJ1-2; D call uncertain. Germline CDR1 and CDR2: SGHDT and YYEEEE. The CDR3 runs 12 residues. V gave up 2 bases and J gave up 6 bases, with 8 bases separating them. CDR3 nucleotides: TGTGCCAGCAGCTTCAACGGTAATGGCTACACCTTC. This encodes CASSFNGNGYTF.

V and J are TRBV29-1 and TRBJ1-1; D perhaps matches TRBD1 (6 bases). The germline V and J ends were trimmed by 3 bases and 11 bases, with 16 bases remaining between them. The CDR3 length is 12 residues. CDR1 is SQVTM and CDR2 is ANQGSEA in the germline V gene. CDR3 nucleotides: TGCAGCGTTGACCAGGGGCTCGGGCGTGCTTTCTTT. It encodes CSVDQGLGRAFF.

The J gene is TRBJ2-1, the V gene TRBV7-2; TRBD1 matches 8 bases. Germline CDR1 reads SGHTA; CDR2 reads FQGNSA. The CDR3 length is 13 residues. J gave up 13 bases and V 5 bases, and 10 bases lay outside the gene matches. As DNA, the CDR3 is TGTGCCAGCAGCATTAAAGGACAGGGTCAACAGTTCTTC. Amino acid sequence: CASSIKGQGQQFF.